This TCR beta chain was captured in a study of radiation and T cells in renal cell carcinoma. Study-level results: Dominant CDR3 motifs were more common in irradiated tumors than controls. Top 100 clonotypes averaged about 50% in irradiated versus about 40% in nephrectomy-only tumors.

The V end was cut by 5 bases, the J end by 4 bases, with 18 bases between. CDR3 size: 16 residues. The V gene's germline CDR1 is SGHTA and CDR2 FQGNSA. Treatment of the sample: 15 Gy SBRT to primary tumor, nephrectomy 4 weeks later. On this clone: Antigen specificity is unknown.

Using immunoSEQ multiplex PCR, the repertoire was profiled, and TCRdb retains in-frame clones only, with some absent. The sample yields 15,000 to 20,000 clones, under 55% seen once. The receptor's source is a man aged 50-60 years with renal cell carcinoma. The sample in question was tumor tissue, obtained from a patient whose treatment included radiotherapy and nephrectomy. The chain carries TRBV7-2 and TRBJ1-5; a possible D gene is TRBD1 (6 bases). The CDR3 spells CASSQFLGQGNQPQHF. DNA of the CDR3: TGTGCCAGCAGCCAGTTTCTGGGCCAGGGGAATCAGCCCCAGCATTTT.